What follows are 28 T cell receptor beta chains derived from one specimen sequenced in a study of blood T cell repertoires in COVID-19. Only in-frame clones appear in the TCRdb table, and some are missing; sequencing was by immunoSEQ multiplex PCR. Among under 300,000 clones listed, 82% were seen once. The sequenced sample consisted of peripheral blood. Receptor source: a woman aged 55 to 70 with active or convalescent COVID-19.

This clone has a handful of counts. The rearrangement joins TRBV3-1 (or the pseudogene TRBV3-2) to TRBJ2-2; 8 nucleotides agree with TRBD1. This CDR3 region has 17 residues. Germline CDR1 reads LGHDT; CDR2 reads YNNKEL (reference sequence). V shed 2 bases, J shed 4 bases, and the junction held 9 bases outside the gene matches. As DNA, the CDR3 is TGTGCCAGCAGCCAAAGTTGGGACAGGTCCTTCACCGGGGAGCTGTTTTTT. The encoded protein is CASSQSWDRSFTGELFF.

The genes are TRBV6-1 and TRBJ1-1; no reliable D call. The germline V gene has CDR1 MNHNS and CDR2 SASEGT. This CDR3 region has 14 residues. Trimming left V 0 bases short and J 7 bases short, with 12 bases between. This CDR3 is CASSEAAIRGEAFF. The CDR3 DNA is TGTGCCAGCAGTGAAGCCGCGATTCGGGGTGAAGCTTTCTTT.

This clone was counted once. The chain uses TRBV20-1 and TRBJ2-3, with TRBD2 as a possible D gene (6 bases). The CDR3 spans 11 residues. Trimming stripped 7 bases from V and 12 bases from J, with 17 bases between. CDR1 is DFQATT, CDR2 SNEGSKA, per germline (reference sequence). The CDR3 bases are TGCAGTGAAGGCCGGCAGGAGGGTCAGTATTTT. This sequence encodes CSEGRQEGQYF.

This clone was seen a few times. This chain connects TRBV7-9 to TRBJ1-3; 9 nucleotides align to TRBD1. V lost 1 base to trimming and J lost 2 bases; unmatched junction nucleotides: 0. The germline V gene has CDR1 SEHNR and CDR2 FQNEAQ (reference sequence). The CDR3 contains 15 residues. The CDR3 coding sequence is TGTGCCAGCAGCTTAGGACAGGGGGCTGGAAACACCATATATTTT. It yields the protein CASSLGQGAGNTIYF.

CDR3 sequence: CAWNRYPYEQYF. The CDR3 DNA sequence: TGTGCCTGGAACAGGTATCCCTACGAGCAGTACTTC. V is TRBV30 and J is TRBJ2-7, with D possibly matching TRBD1 (5 bases). CDR3 length: 12 residues. The germline CDR1 and CDR2 sequences are GTSNPN and SVGIG (reference sequence). Trimming left V 4 bases short and J 2 bases short, with 9 bases between.

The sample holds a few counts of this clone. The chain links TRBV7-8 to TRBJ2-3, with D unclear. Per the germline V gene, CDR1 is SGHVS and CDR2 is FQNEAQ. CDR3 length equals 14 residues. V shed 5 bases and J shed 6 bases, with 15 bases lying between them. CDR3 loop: CASSPIETDDTQYF. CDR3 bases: TGTGCCAGCAGCCCCATCGAAACAGACGATACGCAGTATTTT.

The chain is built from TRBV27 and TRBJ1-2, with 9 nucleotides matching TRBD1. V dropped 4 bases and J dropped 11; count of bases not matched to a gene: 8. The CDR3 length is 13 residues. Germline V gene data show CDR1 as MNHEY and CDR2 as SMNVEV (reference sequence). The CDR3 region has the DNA TGTGCCAGCAGTTCCTCCGGGACAGGGTGGTACACCTTC. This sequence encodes CASSSSGTGWYTF.

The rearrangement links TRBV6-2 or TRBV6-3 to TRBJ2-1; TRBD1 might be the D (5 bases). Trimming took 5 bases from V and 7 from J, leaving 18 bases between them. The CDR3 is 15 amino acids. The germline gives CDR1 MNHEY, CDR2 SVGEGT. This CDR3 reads CASSRGHVLGNEQFF. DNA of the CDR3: TGTGCCAGCAGTCGAGGACACGTTTTGGGGAATGAGCAGTTCTTC.

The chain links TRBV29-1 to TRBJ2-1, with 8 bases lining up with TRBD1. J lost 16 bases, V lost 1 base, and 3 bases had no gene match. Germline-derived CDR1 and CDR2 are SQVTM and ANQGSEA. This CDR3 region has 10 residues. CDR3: CSVEGTGLFF. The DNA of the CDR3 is TGCAGCGTTGAAGGGACAGGGCTATTCTTC.

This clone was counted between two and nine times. The CDR3 loop reads CASSGGGTLSTGELFF. As DNA, the CDR3 is TGTGCCAGCAGCGGTGGCGGGACTTTGAGCACCGGGGAGCTGTTTTTT. V gene TRBV9 combines with J gene TRBJ2-2, with a possible D match to TRBD2 (6 bases). Trimming took 3 bases from V and 4 from J, leaving 16 bases between them. Germline V gives CDR1 SGDLS, CDR2 YYNGEE. CDR3 length equals 16 residues.

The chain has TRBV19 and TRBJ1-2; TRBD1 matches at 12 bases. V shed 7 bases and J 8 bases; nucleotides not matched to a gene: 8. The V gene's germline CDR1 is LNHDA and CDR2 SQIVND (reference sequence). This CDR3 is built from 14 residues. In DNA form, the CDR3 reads TGTGCCAGTATGACGGGACAGGGGGCGGTAGGCTACACCTTC. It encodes CASMTGQGAVGYTF.

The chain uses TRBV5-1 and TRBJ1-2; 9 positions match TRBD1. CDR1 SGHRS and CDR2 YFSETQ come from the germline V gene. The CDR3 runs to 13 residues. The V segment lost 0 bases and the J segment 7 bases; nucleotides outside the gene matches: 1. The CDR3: CASSLGDRAGYTF. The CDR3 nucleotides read TGCGCCAGCAGCTTGGGGGACAGGGCTGGCTACACCTTC.

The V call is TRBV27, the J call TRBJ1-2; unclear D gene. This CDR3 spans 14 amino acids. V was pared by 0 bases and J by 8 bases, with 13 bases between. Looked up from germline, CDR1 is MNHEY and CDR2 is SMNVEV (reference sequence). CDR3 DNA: TGTGCCAGCAGTTTATCGGCCTATAACGGGGGCTACACCTTC. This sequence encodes CASSLSAYNGGYTF.

The CDR3 DNA sequence: TGTGCCAGCTCCCGAAACACACGGACTCCACTGAACACTGAAGCTTTCTTT. Protein sequence: CASSRNTRTPLNTEAFF. The V call is TRBV18, the J call TRBJ1-1, with D unclear. The CDR3 runs to 17 residues. Germline V gene lookup returns CDR1 KGHSH and CDR2 LQKENI. Trimming left V 6 bases short and J 0 bases short, with 20 bases between.

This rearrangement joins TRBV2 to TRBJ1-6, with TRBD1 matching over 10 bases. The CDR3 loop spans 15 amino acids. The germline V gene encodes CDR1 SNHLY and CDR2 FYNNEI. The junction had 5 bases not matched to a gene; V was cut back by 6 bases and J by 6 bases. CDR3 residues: CASSRQGAANSPLHF. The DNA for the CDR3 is TGTGCCAGCAGCCGACAGGGGGCGGCTAATTCACCCCTCCACTTT.

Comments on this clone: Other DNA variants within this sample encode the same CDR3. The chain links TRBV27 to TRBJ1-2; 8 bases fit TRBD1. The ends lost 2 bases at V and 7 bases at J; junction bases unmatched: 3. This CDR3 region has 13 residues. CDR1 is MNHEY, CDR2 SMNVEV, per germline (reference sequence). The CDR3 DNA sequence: TGTGCCAGCAGTTTACAGGGGGCAGGTGGCTACACCTTC. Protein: CASSLQGAGGYTF.

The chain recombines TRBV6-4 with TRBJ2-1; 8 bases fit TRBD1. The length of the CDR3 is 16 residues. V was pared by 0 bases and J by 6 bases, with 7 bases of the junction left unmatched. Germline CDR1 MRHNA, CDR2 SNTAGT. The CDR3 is CASSDSRQGAFNEQFF. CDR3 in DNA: TGTGCCAGCAGTGACTCCCGGCAGGGGGCATTCAATGAGCAGTTCTTC.

CDR3 sequence: CASSITGKSGTEAFF. The CDR3 nucleotides are TGTGCCAGTAGTATAACGGGGAAGAGCGGCACTGAAGCTTTCTTT. V and J are TRBV19 and TRBJ1-1; D is uncertain. Trimming cost V 2 bases and J 4 bases, with 14 bases left between them. Germline V gene sequence: CDR1 LNHDA, CDR2 SQIVND (reference sequence). This CDR3 spans 15 amino acids.

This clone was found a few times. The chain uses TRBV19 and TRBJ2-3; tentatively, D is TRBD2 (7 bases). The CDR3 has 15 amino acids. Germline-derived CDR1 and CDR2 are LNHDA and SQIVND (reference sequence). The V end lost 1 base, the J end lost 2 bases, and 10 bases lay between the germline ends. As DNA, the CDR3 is TGTGCCAGTAGTATAGGGGGGGGCGTCACAGATACGCAGTATTTT. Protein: CASSIGGGVTDTQYF. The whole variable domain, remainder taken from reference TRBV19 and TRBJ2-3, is DGGITQSPKYLFRKEGQNVTLSCEQNLNHDAMYWYRQDPGQGLRLIYYSQIVNDFQKGDIAEGYSVSREKKESFPLTVTSAQKNPTAFYLCASSIGGGVTDTQYFGPGTRLTVL.

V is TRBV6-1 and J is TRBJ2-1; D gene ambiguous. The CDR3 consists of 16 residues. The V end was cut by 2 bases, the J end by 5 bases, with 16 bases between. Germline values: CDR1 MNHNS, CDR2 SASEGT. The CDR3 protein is CASSEFSHYNNNEQFF. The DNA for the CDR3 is TGTGCCAGCAGTGAATTTAGCCATTATAATAACAATGAGCAGTTCTTC.

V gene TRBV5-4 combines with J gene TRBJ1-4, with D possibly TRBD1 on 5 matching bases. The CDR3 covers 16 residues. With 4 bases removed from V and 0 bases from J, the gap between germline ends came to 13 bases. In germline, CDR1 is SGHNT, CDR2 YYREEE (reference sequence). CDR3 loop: CASSERGGATNEKLFF. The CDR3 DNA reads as TGTGCCAGCAGCGAGCGGGGGGGTGCAACTAATGAAAAACTGTTTTTT.

In DNA form, the CDR3 reads TGTGCCTGGAGTCCAGGACAGGCCGAAAATGAAAAACTGTTTTTT. It is translated as CAWSPGQAENEKLFF. The chain employs TRBV30 and TRBJ1-4; TRBD1 matches at 7 bases. This CDR3 spans 15 amino acids. Per germline, CDR1 GTSNPN and CDR2 SVGIG (reference sequence). V gave up 2 bases and J gave up 5 bases; unmatched junction bases: 8.

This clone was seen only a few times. The chain's CDR3 is CASSSRTGVNEQFF. For the CDR3, the DNA is TGTGCCAGCAGCTCCCGGACAGGGGTAAATGAGCAGTTCTTC. The V gene is TRBV9, the J gene TRBJ2-1; 9 bases fit TRBD1. Per germline, CDR1 SGDLS and CDR2 YYNGEE. The CDR3 covers 14 residues. After removal of 4 bases from V and 7 bases from J, the junction contained 6 bases not matched to a gene.

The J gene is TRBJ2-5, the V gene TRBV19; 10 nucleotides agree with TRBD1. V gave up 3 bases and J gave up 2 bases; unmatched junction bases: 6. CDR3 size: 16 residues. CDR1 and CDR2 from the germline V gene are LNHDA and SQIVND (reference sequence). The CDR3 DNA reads TGTGCCAGTAGTATTCAGGGGACAGGGGCACAAGAGACCCAGTACTTC. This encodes CASSIQGTGAQETQYF.

CDR3 loop: CSVTRTRPGDTIYF. DNA for the CDR3: TGCAGCGTGACACGGACACGCCCTGGGGACACCATATATTTT. V gene TRBV29-1 combines with J gene TRBJ1-3, with D perhaps TRBD1 (5 bases). Trimming left V 6 bases short and J 8 bases short, with 20 bases between. The CDR3 is 14 residues long. CDR1 SQVTM and CDR2 ANQGSEA come from the germline V gene.

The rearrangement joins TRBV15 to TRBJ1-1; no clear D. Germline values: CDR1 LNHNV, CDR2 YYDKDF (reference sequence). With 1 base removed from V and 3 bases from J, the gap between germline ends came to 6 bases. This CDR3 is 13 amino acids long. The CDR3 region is CATSRGGDTEAFF. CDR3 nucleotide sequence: TGTGCCACCAGCAGAGGCGGGGACACTGAAGCTTTCTTT. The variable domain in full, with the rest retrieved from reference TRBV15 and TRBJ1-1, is DAMVIQNPRYQVTQFGKPVTLSCSQTLNHNVMYWYQQKSSQAPKLLFHYYDKDFNNEADTPDNFQSRRPNTSFCFLDIRSPGLGDTAMYLCATSRGGDTEAFFGQGTRLTVV.

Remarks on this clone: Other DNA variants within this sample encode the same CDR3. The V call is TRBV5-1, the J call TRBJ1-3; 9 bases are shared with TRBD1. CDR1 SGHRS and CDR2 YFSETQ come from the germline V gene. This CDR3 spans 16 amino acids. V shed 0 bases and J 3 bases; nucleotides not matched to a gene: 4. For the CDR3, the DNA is TGCGCCAGCAGCTTGGCCGGGACAGGGTATGGAAACACCATATATTTT. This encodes CASSLAGTGYGNTIYF.

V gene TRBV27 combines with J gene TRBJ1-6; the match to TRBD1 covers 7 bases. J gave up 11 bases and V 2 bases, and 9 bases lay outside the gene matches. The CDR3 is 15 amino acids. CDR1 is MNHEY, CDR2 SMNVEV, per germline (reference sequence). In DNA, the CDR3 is TGTGCCAGCAGTTTAAAAGGAGGGGGCGCACCACCCCTCCACTTT. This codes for CASSLKGGGAPPLHF.